One and the same sample provided the 28 T cell receptor beta chains below, sequenced in a study of cytomegalovirus exposure and HLA in healthy donors. The PCR was carried out with 60 Vbeta primers and 13 Jbeta primers. The repertoire was sequenced with immunoSEQ multiplex PCR; TCRdb's copy has only in-frame clones and lacks some. Counted here are about 180,000 clones, roughly 80% occurring once; the ten biggest clones make up more than 0.5%. Input material: PBMCs. These receptors were collected from a woman aged 45 to 65 in good health and CMV-seronegative.

This clone was detected only once. This chain uses TRBV7-8 with TRBJ2-5; 8 nucleotides line up with TRBD1. The last part of the DNA fits TRBJ2-7 better; the J call may be wrong. CDR1 and CDR2 (germline): SGHVS, FQNEAQ. This CDR3 has 12 amino acids. The CDR3 loop is CASSPDRDEQYF. The CDR3 DNA is TGTGCCAGCAGCCCGGACAGGGACGAGCAGTACTTC.

The rearrangement uses TRBV7-3 and TRBJ2-2, with D perhaps TRBD2 (6 bases). CDR1 and CDR2 from the germline V gene are SGHTA and FQGTGA. The V end lost 2 bases, the J end lost 6 bases, and 13 bases lay between the germline ends. CDR3 length: 15 amino acids. The CDR3 sequence: CASSLRTTAPGELFF. CDR3 nucleotides: TGTGCCAGCAGCTTACGGACTACAGCCCCCGGGGAGCTGTTTTTT.

CDR3 protein: CASSLTRDRGSYEQYF. The CDR3 DNA reads TGTGCCAGCAGCCTGACCCGGGACAGGGGATCCTACGAGCAGTACTTC. The V and J genes are TRBV7-2 and TRBJ2-7, with TRBD1 matching 10 bases. Germline CDR1 SGHTA, CDR2 FQGNSA. V lost 5 bases, J lost 1 base, and 8 bases stayed unmatched. The CDR3 covers 16 residues.

The chain links TRBV7-9 to TRBJ1-5; perhaps TRBD1 as D (5 bases). The CDR3 totals 14 residues. Germline CDR1 SEHNR, CDR2 FQNEAQ (reference sequence). Trimming removed 6 bases from V and 5 bases from J, with 14 bases in between. CDR3 DNA sequence: TGTGCCAGCAGTAGTGGCAGGGTCGATCAGCCCCAGCATTTT. It encodes CASSSGRVDQPQHF.

The chain joins TRBV6-5 to TRBJ1-2; D might be TRBD1 (5 bases). V was trimmed by 0 bases and J by 4 bases, leaving 12 bases between them. The germline gives CDR1 MNHEY, CDR2 SVGAGI. This CDR3 is built from 15 residues. The CDR3 here is CASSYSSPGGYGYTF. In DNA, the CDR3 is TGTGCCAGCAGTTACTCATCCCCCGGGGGCTATGGCTACACCTTC.

The rearrangement uses TRBV5-4 and TRBJ2-5; no definite D call. Germline V lookup: CDR1 SGHNT, CDR2 YYREEE (reference sequence). The length of the CDR3 is 14 residues. V dropped 3 bases and J dropped 2 bases, with 11 bases sitting between them. The CDR3 loop reads CASSYGAGQETQYF. Here the CDR3 DNA reads TGTGCCAGCAGCTACGGTGCAGGTCAAGAGACCCAGTACTTC. Variable domain in full (rest from reference TRBV5-4 and TRBJ2-5): ETGVTQSPTHLIKTRGQQVTLRCSSQSGHNTVSWYQQALGQGPQFIFQYYREEENGRGNFPPRFSGLQFPNYSSELNVNALELDDSALYLCASSYGAGQETQYFGPGTRLLVL.

The chain employs TRBV5-6 and TRBJ1-6; D is ambiguous. This CDR3 spans 16 amino acids. The germline gives CDR1 SGHDT, CDR2 YYEEEE. V shed 1 base and J shed 9 bases, with 17 bases lying between them. The CDR3 DNA follows: TGTGCCAGCAGCTTGTACTCCACTCGGGTTACTTCACCCCTCCACTTT. Residues: CASSLYSTRVTSPLHF.

The chain combines TRBV5-1 with TRBJ2-1, with 13 positions matching TRBD2. The CDR3 is 14 amino acids. Trimming cost V 8 bases and J 8 bases; bases outside gene matches: 7. Germline V gene sequence: CDR1 SGHRS, CDR2 YFSETQ. For the CDR3, the DNA is TGCGCCAGTTCCCGGACTAGCGGGGGTCATGAGCAGTTCTTC. The encoded protein is CASSRTSGGHEQFF.

The chain has TRBV9 and TRBJ1-2; a weak D match, TRBD1 (5 bases). This CDR3 is 15 amino acids long. Germline-derived CDR1 and CDR2 are SGDLS and YYNGEE. The V and J ends lost 4 bases and 2 bases respectively, with 15 bases between them. This CDR3 is CASSPRGGANYGYTF. The CDR3, as DNA: TGTGCCAGCAGCCCCAGAGGCGGGGCAAACTATGGCTACACCTTC.

V usage is TRBV5-1 and J usage is TRBJ2-7; a weak D match, TRBD2 (6 bases). CDR3 length: 15 residues. Looked up from germline, CDR1 is SGHRS and CDR2 is YFSETQ. The V end lost 0 bases, the J end lost 1 base, and 11 bases lay between the germline ends. The chain's CDR3 is CASSLVGGTSYEQYF. Here the CDR3 DNA reads TGCGCCAGCAGCTTGGTGGGGGGAACGTCCTACGAGCAGTACTTC. Together with reference TRBV5-1 and TRBJ2-7, the CDR3 gives the full variable domain: KAGVTQTPRYLIKTRGQQVTLSCSPISGHRSVSWYQQTPGQGLQFLFEYFSETQRNKGNFPGRFSGRQFSNSRSEMNVSTLELGDSALYLCASSLVGGTSYEQYFGPGTRLTVT.

This sequence joins TRBV9 and TRBJ1-1; D uncertain. Per the germline V gene, CDR1 is SGDLS and CDR2 is YYNGEE. The CDR3 loop spans 13 amino acids. V was trimmed by 4 bases and J by 1 base, leaving 8 bases between them. CDR3: CASSPSGNTEAFF. Here the CDR3 DNA reads TGTGCCAGCAGCCCGTCGGGGAACACTGAAGCTTTCTTT.

This chain uses TRBV2 with TRBJ1-3; 8 positions agree with TRBD1. The CDR3 is 14 amino acids. Germline V gives CDR1 SNHLY, CDR2 FYNNEI. The V gene end was trimmed by 8 bases and the J gene end by 4 bases; junction bases not matched to a gene: 7. CDR3 DNA: TGTGCCAGCCAAGAACAGGGGGGCGGAAACACCATATATTTT. This sequence encodes CASQEQGGGNTIYF. Full variable domain (rest looked up from reference TRBV2 and TRBJ1-3): EPEVTQTPSHQVTQMGQEVILRCVPISNHLYFYWYRQILGQKVEFLVSFYNNEISEKSEIFDDQFSVERPDGSNFTLKIRSTKLEDSAMYFCASQEQGGGNTIYFGEGSWLTVV.

The genes are TRBV5-4 and TRBJ2-2; 7 bases align to TRBD2. CDR3 size: 14 residues. Unmatched junction bases numbered 5, after V lost 4 bases and J lost 5 bases. CDR1 and CDR2 (germline): SGHNT, YYREEE (reference sequence). The CDR3 loop reads CASSGGGRTGELFF. CDR3 DNA sequence: TGTGCCAGCAGCGGCGGGGGTCGAACCGGGGAGCTGTTTTTT. Complete variable domain (other parts from reference TRBV5-4 and TRBJ2-2): ETGVTQSPTHLIKTRGQQVTLRCSSQSGHNTVSWYQQALGQGPQFIFQYYREEENGRGNFPPRFSGLQFPNYSSELNVNALELDDSALYLCASSGGGRTGELFFGEGSRLTVL.

The CDR3 nucleotides read TGTGCCTGGAGTGTAGCCGGTGGCTACGAGCAGTACTTC. It yields the protein CAWSVAGGYEQYF. The chain has TRBV30 and TRBJ2-7, with D unclear. The CDR3 loop spans 13 amino acids. Trimming stripped 0 bases from V and 3 bases from J, with 9 bases between. Germline CDR1 and CDR2: GTSNPN and SVGIG (reference sequence).

The CDR3 sequence is CSVLARRETQYF. CDR3 DNA sequence: TGCAGCGTTTTAGCGAGGCGGGAGACCCAGTACTTC. This chain connects TRBV29-1 to TRBJ2-5; D is perhaps TRBD2 (5 bases). Germline V CDR1 and CDR2: SQVTM, ANQGSEA. V was clipped by 5 bases and J by 5 bases, with 12 bases between them. The CDR3 has 12 amino acids.

The gene calls are TRBV2 and TRBJ2-1; perhaps TRBD1 as D (5 bases). This CDR3 has 13 amino acids. V was pared by 7 bases and J by 3 bases, with 10 bases between. CDR1 and CDR2 (germline): SNHLY, FYNNEI. As DNA, the CDR3 is TGTGCCAGCATTTCGACAGTCTACAATGAGCAGTTCTTC. Amino acid sequence: CASISTVYNEQFF.

The gene calls are TRBV4-3 and TRBJ2-7, with 8 nucleotides matching TRBD1. The CDR3 is 13 amino acids. Germline CDR1 is LGHNA and CDR2 is YSLEER. The V and J ends lost 4 bases and 3 bases, in that order; junction bases with no gene match: 2. The DNA for the CDR3 is TGCGCCAGCAGCCGAGGACAGGGCTACGAGCAGTACTTC. This translates into CASSRGQGYEQYF.

The CDR3 spells CAISAPGENQPQHF. The CDR3 bases are TGTGCCATCAGTGCCCCAGGGGAGAATCAGCCCCAGCATTTT. This chain uses TRBV10-3 with TRBJ1-5, with TRBD1 as a possible D gene (6 bases). Trimming removed 4 bases at V and 4 bases at J, with 11 bases between. The CDR3 totals 14 residues. Germline V gene data show CDR1 as ENHRY and CDR2 as SYGVKD.

The V gene is TRBV28, the J gene TRBJ2-7, with 9 bases lining up with TRBD1. The ends lost 2 bases at V and 2 bases at J; junction bases unmatched: 7. This CDR3 has 16 residues. Germline values: CDR1 MDHEN, CDR2 SYDVKM. CDR3 loop: CASSLGGTGIPYEQYF. The CDR3 DNA is TGTGCCAGCAGTTTAGGCGGGACAGGGATTCCCTACGAGCAGTACTTC.

V usage is TRBV7-9 and J usage is TRBJ2-5; possibly TRBD1 for D (6 bases). The J call is uncertain, as TRBJ2-7 better fits the DNA end. The CDR3 has 13 residues. Looked up from germline, CDR1 is SEHNR and CDR2 is FQNEAQ (reference sequence). The CDR3 nucleotides read TGTGCCAGCAGCATATATACAGGGAACGAGCAGTACTTC. It specifies CASSIYTGNEQYF.

The rearrangement links TRBV9 to TRBJ2-1, with TRBD1 matching 10 bases. The CDR3 spans 17 residues. Germline V gives CDR1 SGDLS, CDR2 YYNGEE. Trimming removed 4 bases from V and 2 bases from J; junction bases left unmatched: 9. DNA of the CDR3: TGTGCCAGCAGCACTTCTACCGGGACAGGGGCCTACAATGAGCAGTTCTTC. Encoded protein: CASSTSTGTGAYNEQFF.

This rearrangement joins TRBV5-1 to TRBJ2-7, with 8 bases aligning to TRBD2. The ends lost 4 bases at V and 1 base at J; junction bases unmatched: 7. Germline V gene sequence: CDR1 SGHRS, CDR2 YFSETQ. This CDR3 contains 15 residues. The CDR3 loop reads CASSEAGVGSYEQYF. CDR3 nucleotides: TGCGCCAGCAGCGAAGCGGGGGTAGGGTCCTACGAGCAGTACTTC.

The rearrangement links TRBV19 to TRBJ2-2; 8 bases align to TRBD1. The CDR3 runs to 16 residues. In germline, CDR1 is LNHDA, CDR2 SQIVND (reference sequence). The trim removed 5 bases at V and 5 bases at J, leaving 10 bases unmatched. The CDR3 protein is CASSARTGSRTGELFF. The CDR3 DNA follows: TGTGCCAGTAGTGCCCGGACAGGGAGTAGGACCGGGGAGCTGTTTTTT.

The genes are TRBV28 and TRBJ2-1, with 10 bases aligning to TRBD2. The germline gives CDR1 MDHEN, CDR2 SYDVKM. After removal of 2 bases from V and 4 bases from J, the junction contained 2 bases not matched to a gene. CDR3 length: 15 amino acids. The CDR3 protein is CASSLGLAVYNEQFF. CDR3 DNA: TGTGCCAGCAGTTTAGGACTAGCGGTATACAATGAGCAGTTCTTC.

The table lists this clone with a count of one. The V call is TRBV18, the J call TRBJ2-2, with a possible D match to TRBD1 (5 bases). Deletions cut 3 bases from V and 3 bases from J, with 20 bases between. CDR3 length: 18 amino acids. Germline-derived CDR1 and CDR2 are KGHSH and LQKENI. The CDR3 coding sequence is TGTGCCAGCTCACCTTCCCCAGGGTATGACTCGGACACCGGGGAGCTGTTTTTT. Protein: CASSPSPGYDSDTGELFF.

The rearrangement uses TRBV5-1 and TRBJ2-7; no reliable D call. CDR3 length: 12 residues. Germline-derived CDR1 and CDR2 are SGHRS and YFSETQ. Between the trimmed V and J ends, which lost 4 bases and 4 bases, there was a span of 9 bases. The CDR3 spells CASSRDGYEQYF. CDR3 coding DNA: TGCGCCAGCAGCAGAGACGGGTACGAGCAGTACTTC.

The chain combines TRBV2 with TRBJ2-7, with 7 bases aligning to TRBD1. The trim removed 3 bases at V and 3 bases at J, leaving 8 bases unmatched. There are 15 residues in the CDR3. Germline CDR1 reads SNHLY; CDR2 reads FYNNEI. CDR3 in DNA: TGTGCCAGCAGTGACATCGGACAGGACATCTACGAGCAGTACTTC. Translating it yields CASSDIGQDIYEQYF.

This clone was seen more than once but under ten times. The chain is built from TRBV6-5 and TRBJ1-1; 9 positions agree with TRBD1. Germline CDR1 reads MNHEY; CDR2 reads SVGAGI. This CDR3 region has 12 residues. J was trimmed by 11 bases and V by 4 bases; bases with no gene match: 5. CDR3 nucleotide sequence: TGTGCCAGCAGTTGGGGACAGGGTCGCGCTTTCTTT. It translates to CASSWGQGRAFF.